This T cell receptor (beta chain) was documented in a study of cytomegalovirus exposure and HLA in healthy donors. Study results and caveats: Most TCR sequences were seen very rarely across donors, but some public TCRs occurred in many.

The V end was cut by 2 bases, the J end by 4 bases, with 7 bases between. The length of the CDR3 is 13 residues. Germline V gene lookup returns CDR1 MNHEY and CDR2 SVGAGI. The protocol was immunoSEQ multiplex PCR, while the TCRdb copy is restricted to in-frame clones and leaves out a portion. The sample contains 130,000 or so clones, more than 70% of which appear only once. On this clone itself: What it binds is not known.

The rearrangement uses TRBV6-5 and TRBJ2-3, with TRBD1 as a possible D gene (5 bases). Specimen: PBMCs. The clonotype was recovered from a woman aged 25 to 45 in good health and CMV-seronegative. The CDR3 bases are TGTGCCAGCAGTTACCAGGGCCCAGATACGCAGTATTTT. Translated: CASSYQGPDTQYF.